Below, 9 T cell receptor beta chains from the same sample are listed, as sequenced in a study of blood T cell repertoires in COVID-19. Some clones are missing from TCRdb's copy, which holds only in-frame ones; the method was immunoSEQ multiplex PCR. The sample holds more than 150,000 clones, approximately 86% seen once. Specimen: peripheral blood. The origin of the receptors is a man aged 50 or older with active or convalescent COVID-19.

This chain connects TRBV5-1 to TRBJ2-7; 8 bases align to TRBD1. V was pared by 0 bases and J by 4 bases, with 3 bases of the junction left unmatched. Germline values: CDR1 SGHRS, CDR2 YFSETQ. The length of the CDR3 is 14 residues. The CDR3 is CASSLDGTGYEQYF. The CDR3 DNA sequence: TGCGCCAGCAGCTTGGACGGGACAGGATACGAGCAGTACTTC.

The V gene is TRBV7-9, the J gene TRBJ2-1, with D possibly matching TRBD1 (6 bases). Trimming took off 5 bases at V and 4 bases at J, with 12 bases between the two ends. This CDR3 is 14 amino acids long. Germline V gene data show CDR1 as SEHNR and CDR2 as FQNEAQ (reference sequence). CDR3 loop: CASSPRTAYNEQFF. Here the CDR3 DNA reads TGTGCCAGCAGCCCGAGGACAGCATACAATGAGCAGTTCTTC.

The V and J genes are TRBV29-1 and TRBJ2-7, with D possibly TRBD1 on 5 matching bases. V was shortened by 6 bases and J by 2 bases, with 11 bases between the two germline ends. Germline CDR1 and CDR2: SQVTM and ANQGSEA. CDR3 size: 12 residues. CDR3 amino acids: CSVGAGAYEQYF. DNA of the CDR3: TGCAGCGTAGGGGCAGGCGCCTACGAGCAGTACTTC.

The CDR3 DNA follows: TGTGCCAGCAGCCCCCTCAGCGCTCCACCCTACGAGCAGTACTTC. This codes for CASSPLSAPPYEQYF. The chain has TRBV7-9 and TRBJ2-7; D remains ambiguous. CDR3 length: 15 amino acids. Germline assignment: CDR1 SEHNR and CDR2 FQNEAQ (reference sequence). V lost 5 bases, J lost 2 bases, and 16 bases lay in between. The full variable domain, with the rest looked up from reference TRBV7-9 and TRBJ2-7, is DTGVSQNPRHKITKRGQNVTFRCDPISEHNRLYWYRQTLGQGPEFLTYFQNEAQLEKSRLLSDRFSAERPKGSFSTLEIQRTEQGDSAMYLCASSPLSAPPYEQYFGPGTRLTVT.

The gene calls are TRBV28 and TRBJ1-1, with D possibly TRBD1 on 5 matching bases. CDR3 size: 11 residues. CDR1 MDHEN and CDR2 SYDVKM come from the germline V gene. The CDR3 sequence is CVANGGTEAFF. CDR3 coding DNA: TGTGTCGCAAACGGGGGGACTGAAGCTTTCTTT.

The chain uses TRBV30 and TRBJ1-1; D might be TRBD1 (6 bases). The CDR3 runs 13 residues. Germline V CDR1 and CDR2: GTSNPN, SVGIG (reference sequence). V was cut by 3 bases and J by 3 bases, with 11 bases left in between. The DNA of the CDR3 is TGTGCCTGGAGGCGACAGGTTGACACTGAAGCTTTCTTT. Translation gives CAWRRQVDTEAFF.

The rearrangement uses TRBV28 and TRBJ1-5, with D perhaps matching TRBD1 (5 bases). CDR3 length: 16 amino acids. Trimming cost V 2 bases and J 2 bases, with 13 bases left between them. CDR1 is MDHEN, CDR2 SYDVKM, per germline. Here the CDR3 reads CASSLGAGGGNQPQHF. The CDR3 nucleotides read TGTGCCAGCAGTTTAGGGGCAGGAGGGGGCAATCAGCCCCAGCATTTT.

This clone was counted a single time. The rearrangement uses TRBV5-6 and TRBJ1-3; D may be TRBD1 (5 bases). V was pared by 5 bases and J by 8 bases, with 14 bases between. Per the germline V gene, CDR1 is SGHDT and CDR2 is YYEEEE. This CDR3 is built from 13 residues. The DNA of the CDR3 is TGTGCCAGCAGGCCACCTGGGGGGGACACCATATATTTT. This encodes CASRPPGGDTIYF.

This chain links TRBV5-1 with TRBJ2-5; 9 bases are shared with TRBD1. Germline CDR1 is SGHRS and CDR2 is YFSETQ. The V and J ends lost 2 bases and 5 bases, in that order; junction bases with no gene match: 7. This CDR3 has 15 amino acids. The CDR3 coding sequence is TGCGCCAGCAGCTTAACCGGACAGGGGTTGGAGACCCAGTACTTC. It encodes CASSLTGQGLETQYF. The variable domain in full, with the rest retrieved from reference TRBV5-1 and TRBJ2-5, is KAGVTQTPRYLIKTRGQQVTLSCSPISGHRSVSWYQQTPGQGLQFLFEYFSETQRNKGNFPGRFSGRQFSNSRSEMNVSTLELGDSALYLCASSLTGQGLETQYFGPGTRLLVL.